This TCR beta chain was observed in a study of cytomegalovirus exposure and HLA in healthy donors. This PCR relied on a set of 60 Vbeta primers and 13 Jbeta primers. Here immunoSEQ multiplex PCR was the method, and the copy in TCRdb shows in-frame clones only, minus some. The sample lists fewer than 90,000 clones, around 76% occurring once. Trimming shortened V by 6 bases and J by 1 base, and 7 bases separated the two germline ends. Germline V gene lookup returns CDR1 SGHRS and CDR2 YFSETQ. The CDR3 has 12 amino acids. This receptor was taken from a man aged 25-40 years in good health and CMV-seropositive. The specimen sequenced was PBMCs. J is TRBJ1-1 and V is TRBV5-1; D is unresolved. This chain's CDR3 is CASKLQNTEAFF. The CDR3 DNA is TGCGCCAGCAAGCTTCAGAACACTGAAGCTTTCTTT. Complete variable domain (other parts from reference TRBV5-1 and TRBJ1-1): KAGVTQTPRYLIKTRGQQVTLSCSPISGHRSVSWYQQTPGQGLQFLFEYFSETQRNKGNFPGRFSGRQFSNSRSEMNVSTLELGDSALYLCASKLQNTEAFFGQGTRLTVV.